Below, 21 T cell receptor beta chains from the same sample are listed, as sequenced in a study of OX40 agonist ivuxolimab in advanced cancers. TCRdb's copy holds only in-frame clones and misses some; the assay was immunoSEQ multiplex PCR. The sample has 90,000 to 130,000 clones; around 93% are singletons. The starting material was CD4+ or CD8+ T cells sorted from blood, obtained in a trial of the OX40 agonist ivuxolimab. The receptor source for this set is an adult with an advanced solid tumor such as melanoma, head and neck, liver or kidney cancer.

The V call is TRBV7-8, the J call TRBJ2-1; no firm D call. V lost 4 bases and J lost 0, with 10 bases in between. CDR1 and CDR2 from the germline V gene are SGHVS and FQNEAQ. CDR3 length: 15 amino acids. CDR3 nucleotides: TGTGCCAGCAGCTCCCGAACGGGCTCCTACAATGAGCAGTTCTTC. This gives the protein CASSSRTGSYNEQFF.

J is TRBJ1-2 and V is TRBV27; 8 nucleotides match TRBD1. This CDR3 spans 18 amino acids. Trimming cost V 2 bases and J 2 bases; bases outside gene matches: 13. Germline V gene sequence: CDR1 MNHEY, CDR2 SMNVEV (reference sequence). The CDR3 nucleotides read TGTGCCAGCAGTTTACTGGGGACAGGAGGATTGGCCAACTATGGCTACACCTTC. It encodes CASSLLGTGGLANYGYTF.

The chain uses TRBV25-1 and TRBJ1-1, with a possible D match to TRBD1 (5 bases). This CDR3 spans 16 amino acids. V lost 1 base and J lost 0, with 12 bases in between. Germline V gene sequence: CDR1 MGHDK, CDR2 SYGVNS. CDR3 nucleotide sequence: TGTGCCAGCAGTGAATCTTCCGGGGGTCTGAACACTGAAGCTTTCTTT. Amino acids: CASSESSGGLNTEAFF.

The chain carries TRBV11-2 and TRBJ1-2; D perhaps matches TRBD1 (5 bases). This CDR3 comprises 16 residues. Germline assignment: CDR1 SGHAT and CDR2 FQNNGV. V lost 0 bases to trimming and J lost 3 bases, with 14 bases between them. Written as DNA, the CDR3 is TGTGCCAGCAGCTTAGAAGGTGGCAGGGTCGACTATGGCTACACCTTC. Translation gives CASSLEGGRVDYGYTF.

This chain joins TRBV18 and TRBJ2-3; weak D call: TRBD2 (6 bases). The CDR3 extends over 15 amino acids. In germline, CDR1 is KGHSH, CDR2 LQKENI. V was clipped by 3 bases and J by 2 bases, with 12 bases between them. CDR3 bases: TGTGCCAGCTCACCTGAGAGCGGGCCCACAGATACGCAGTATTTT. It encodes CASSPESGPTDTQYF.

This clone was seen once. The rearrangement links TRBV7-9 to TRBJ1-1, with D possibly matching TRBD1 (6 bases). This CDR3 region has 15 residues. V dropped 5 bases and J dropped 1 base, with 14 bases sitting between them. The V gene's germline CDR1 is SEHNR and CDR2 FQNEAQ (reference sequence). This CDR3 is CASSPRGLGNTEAFF. The CDR3 DNA is TGTGCCAGCAGCCCGAGGGGGTTGGGGAACACTGAAGCTTTCTTT.

The CDR3, as DNA: TGCGCCAGCAGCTTGGCCGGGGGCGACTATGGCTACACCTTC. Translating gives CASSLAGGDYGYTF. The chain links TRBV5-1 to TRBJ1-2, with a tentative D call TRBD1 (6 bases). In germline, CDR1 is SGHRS, CDR2 YFSETQ. This CDR3 is built from 14 residues. Trimming pared 0 bases from V and 3 bases from J, leaving 9 bases between.

The rearrangement links TRBV6-5 to TRBJ2-6; D gene unclear. CDR1 is MNHEY, CDR2 SVGAGI, per germline. This CDR3 region has 15 residues. Trimming pared 3 bases from V and 0 bases from J, leaving 6 bases between. The CDR3 DNA follows: TGTGCCAGCAGTTATTCGAGCTCTGGGGCCAACGTCCTGACTTTC. This translates into CASSYSSSGANVLTF.

The J gene is TRBJ2-3, the V gene TRBV18; D not certain. V was trimmed by 4 bases and J by 0 bases, leaving 2 bases between them. CDR1 is KGHSH, CDR2 LQKENI, per germline. This CDR3 is 12 amino acids long. CDR3 sequence: CASSQSTDTQYF. As DNA, the CDR3 is TGTGCCAGCTCACAAAGCACAGATACGCAGTATTTT. Full variable domain (rest looked up from reference TRBV18 and TRBJ2-3): NAGVMQNPRHLVRRRGQEARLRCSPMKGHSHVYWYRQLPEEGLKFMVYLQKENIIDESGMPKERFSAEFPKEGPSILRIQQVVRGDSAAYFCASSQSTDTQYFGPGTRLTVL.

The chain uses TRBV5-8 and TRBJ1-2; D remains ambiguous. This CDR3 has 13 residues. V dropped 0 bases and J dropped 1 base, with 4 bases sitting between them. Germline V gene data show CDR1 as SGHTS and CDR2 as YDEGEE. The CDR3 nucleotides are TGTGCCAGCAGCTTGGGGCATAACTATGGCTACACCTTC. Translating gives CASSLGHNYGYTF.

The chain joins TRBV9 to TRBJ2-1, with D tentatively TRBD2 (5 bases). CDR1 and CDR2 from the germline V gene are SGDLS and YYNGEE. This CDR3 has 13 amino acids. Between the trimmed V and J ends, which lost 1 base and 9 bases, there was a span of 11 bases. The CDR3 bases are TGTGCCAGCAGCGTATCACTAGTGAGTGAGCAGTTCTTC. Translation: CASSVSLVSEQFF.

This chain links TRBV30 with TRBJ2-7, with D unclear. Germline V gives CDR1 GTSNPN, CDR2 SVGIG (reference sequence). V was pared by 1 base and J by 3 bases, with 10 bases between. The CDR3 covers 13 residues. The CDR3 spells CAWSARLSYEQYF. The CDR3 region has the DNA TGTGCCTGGAGTGCCCGTCTAAGCTACGAGCAGTACTTC.

The CDR3 spells CASSSTGTSGVTGELFF. In DNA, the CDR3 is TGTGCCAGCAGCTCAACCGGGACTAGCGGGGTCACCGGGGAGCTGTTTTTT. V gene TRBV11-3 combines with J gene TRBJ2-2; TRBD2 matches 13 bases. This CDR3 spans 17 amino acids. Germline lookup yields CDR1 SGHNT and CDR2 YENEEA. Trimming took 4 bases from V and 4 from J; bases not matched to a gene: 6.

The genes are TRBV15 and TRBJ2-3; TRBD1 matches at 10 bases. The CDR3 sequence is 18 residues long. V lost 2 bases, J lost 1 base, and 9 bases stayed unmatched. The germline V gene has CDR1 LNHNV and CDR2 YYDKDF (reference sequence). Written as DNA, the CDR3 is TGTGCCACCAGCAGAAACTTAGACAGGGGGCACGGCACAGATACGCAGTATTTT. Translation: CATSRNLDRGHGTDTQYF. Drawing the rest from reference TRBV15 and TRBJ2-3, the complete variable domain is DAMVIQNPRYQVTQFGKPVTLSCSQTLNHNVMYWYQQKSSQAPKLLFHYYDKDFNNEADTPDNFQSRRPNTSFCFLDIRSPGLGDTAMYLCATSRNLDRGHGTDTQYFGPGTRLTVL.

CDR3 nucleotides: TGTGCCAGCAGACCTGGACAGTTGTCCCCCCTCCACTTT. It is translated as CASRPGQLSPLHF. This chain links TRBV6-1 with TRBJ1-6; possible D gene TRBD1, 6 bases. CDR1 is MNHNS, CDR2 SASEGT, per germline. The CDR3 has 13 amino acids. V gave up 6 bases and J gave up 13 bases, with 16 bases separating them.

This chain connects TRBV20-1 to TRBJ2-7; a possible D gene is TRBD2 (6 bases). Trimming removed 5 bases from V and 7 bases from J, with 9 bases in between. The CDR3 extends over 10 amino acids. Looked up from germline, CDR1 is DFQATT and CDR2 is SNEGSKA (reference sequence). CDR3 amino acids: CSAPGVEQYF. The CDR3 DNA reads TGCAGTGCTCCGGGGGTTGAGCAGTACTTC.

The chain carries TRBV18 and TRBJ1-2; possibly TRBD1 for D (5 bases). CDR1 and CDR2 from the germline V gene are KGHSH and LQKENI. This CDR3 has 15 amino acids. V lost 3 bases and J 0 bases, leaving 11 bases between the germline ends. The CDR3 DNA reads TGTGCCAGCTCACCTGGGGCAGAGACTAACTATGGCTACACCTTC. It yields the protein CASSPGAETNYGYTF. The full variable domain, in which reference TRBV18 and TRBJ1-2 provide the parts outside the CDR3, is NAGVMQNPRHLVRRRGQEARLRCSPMKGHSHVYWYRQLPEEGLKFMVYLQKENIIDESGMPKERFSAEFPKEGPSILRIQQVVRGDSAAYFCASSPGAETNYGYTFGSGTRLTVV.

The rearrangement joins TRBV13 to TRBJ1-4; tentative D call: TRBD1 (5 bases). This CDR3 spans 14 amino acids. V lost 4 bases, J lost 7 bases, and 13 bases lay in between. Per the germline V gene, CDR1 is PRHDT and CDR2 is FYEKMQ (reference sequence). The CDR3 nucleotides read TGTGCCAGCAGCTCGCGGACCGGGGGTGAAAAACTGTTTTTT. The encoded protein is CASSSRTGGEKLFF. Based on the CDR3 plus reference TRBV13 and TRBJ1-4, the full variable domain is AAGVIQSPRHLIKEKRETATLKCYPIPRHDTVYWYQQGPGQDPQFLISFYEKMQSDKGSIPDRFSAQQFSDYHSELNMSSLELGDSALYFCASSSRTGGEKLFFGSGTQLSVL.

The chain joins TRBV7-9 to TRBJ2-7; 7 bases agree with TRBD2. The CDR3 is 16 amino acids. V was pared by 5 bases and J by 0 bases, with 10 bases of the junction left unmatched. Germline V CDR1 and CDR2: SEHNR, FQNEAQ (reference sequence). CDR3 in DNA: TGTGCCAGCAGCGGCCTCTGGGCGGGAGCCTCCTACGAGCAGTACTTC. It translates to CASSGLWAGASYEQYF.

CDR3 DNA: TGTGCCAGTACCCCTACACAAGCCTATGGCTACACCTTC. Translation gives CASTPTQAYGYTF. V and J are TRBV19 and TRBJ1-2, with D unclear. CDR3 length: 13 amino acids. Between the trimmed V and J ends, which lost 7 bases and 4 bases, there was a span of 13 bases. Germline assignment: CDR1 LNHDA and CDR2 SQIVND (reference sequence).

The chain combines TRBV5-4 with TRBJ2-7; no definite D call. The CDR3 consists of 14 residues. Trimming shortened V by 2 bases and J by 0 bases, and 9 bases separated the two germline ends. The germline gives CDR1 SGHNT, CDR2 YYREEE (reference sequence). CDR3 region: CASSFGSSSYEQYF. As DNA, the CDR3 is TGTGCCAGCAGCTTCGGGTCTAGCTCCTACGAGCAGTACTTC.